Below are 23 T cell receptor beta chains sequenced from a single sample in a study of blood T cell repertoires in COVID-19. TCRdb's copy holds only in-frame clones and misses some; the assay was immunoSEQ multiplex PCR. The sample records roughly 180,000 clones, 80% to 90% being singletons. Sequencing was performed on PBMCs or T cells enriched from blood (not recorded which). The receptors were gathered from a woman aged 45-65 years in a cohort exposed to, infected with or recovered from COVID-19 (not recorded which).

The CDR3 sequence: CASSILAGGYEDEQFF. The CDR3 DNA sequence: TGTGCCAGTAGTATCCTTGCGGGAGGGTACGAAGATGAGCAGTTCTTC. The chain is built from TRBV19 and TRBJ2-1, with TRBD2 matching over 9 bases. The CDR3 has 16 amino acids. Trimming cost V 3 bases and J 8 bases; bases outside gene matches: 11. Germline V gene sequence: CDR1 LNHDA, CDR2 SQIVND (reference sequence).

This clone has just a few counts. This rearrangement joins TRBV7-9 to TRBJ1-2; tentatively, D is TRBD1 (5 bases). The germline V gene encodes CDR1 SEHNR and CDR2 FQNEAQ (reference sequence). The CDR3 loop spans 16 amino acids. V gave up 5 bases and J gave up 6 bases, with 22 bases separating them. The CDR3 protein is CASSKNRQGLYHGYTF. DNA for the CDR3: TGTGCCAGCAGCAAAAACCGCCAGGGCTTGTATCATGGCTACACCTTC.

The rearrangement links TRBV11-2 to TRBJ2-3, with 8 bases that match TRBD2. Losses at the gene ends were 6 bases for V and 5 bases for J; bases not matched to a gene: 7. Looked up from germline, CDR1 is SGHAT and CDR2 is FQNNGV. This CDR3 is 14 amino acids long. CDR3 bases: TGTGCCAGCAGTCTAACCGGGGGGGGAGATACGCAGTATTTT. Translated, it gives CASSLTGGGDTQYF.

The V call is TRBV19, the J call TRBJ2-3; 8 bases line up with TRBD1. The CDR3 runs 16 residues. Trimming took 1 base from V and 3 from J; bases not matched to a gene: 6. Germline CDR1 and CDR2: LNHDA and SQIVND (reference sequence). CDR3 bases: TGTGCCAGTAGTATAGTAGCGAGGACAGGGACAGATACGCAGTATTTT. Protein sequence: CASSIVARTGTDTQYF.

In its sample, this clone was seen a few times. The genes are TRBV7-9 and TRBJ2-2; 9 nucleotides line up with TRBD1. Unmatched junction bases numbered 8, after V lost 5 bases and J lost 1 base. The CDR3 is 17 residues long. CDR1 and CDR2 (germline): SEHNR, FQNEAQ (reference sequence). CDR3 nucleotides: TGTGCCAGCAGCCAACCCCCGGGACAGGGGAACACCGGGGAGCTGTTTTTT. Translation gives CASSQPPGQGNTGELFF.

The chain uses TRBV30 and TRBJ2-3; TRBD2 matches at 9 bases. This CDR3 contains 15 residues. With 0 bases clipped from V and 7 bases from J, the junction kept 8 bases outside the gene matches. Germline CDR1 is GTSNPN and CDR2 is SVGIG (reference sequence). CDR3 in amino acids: CAWSVGLAGINTQYF. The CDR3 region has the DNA TGTGCCTGGAGTGTTGGGCTAGCGGGGATTAATACGCAGTATTTT. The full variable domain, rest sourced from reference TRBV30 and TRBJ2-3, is SQTIHQWPATLVQPVGSPLSLECTVEGTSNPNLYWYRQAAGRGLQLLFYSVGIGQISSEVPQNLSASRPQDRQFILSSKKLLLSDSGFYLCAWSVGLAGINTQYFGPGTRLTVL.

CDR3 in DNA: TGTGCCAGCTCACCACAGGAGGGTAGAACCTACGAGCAGTACTTC. Encoded protein: CASSPQEGRTYEQYF. The chain joins TRBV18 to TRBJ2-7; a possible D gene is TRBD2 (6 bases). V gave up 1 base and J gave up 2 bases, with 12 bases separating them. CDR1 is KGHSH and CDR2 is LQKENI in the germline V gene. This CDR3 has 15 amino acids.

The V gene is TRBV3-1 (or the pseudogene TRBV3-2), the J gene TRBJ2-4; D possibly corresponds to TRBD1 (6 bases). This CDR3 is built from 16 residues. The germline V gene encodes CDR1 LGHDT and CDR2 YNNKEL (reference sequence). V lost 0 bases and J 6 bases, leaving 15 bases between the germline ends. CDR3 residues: CASSQDQGPVGNIQYF. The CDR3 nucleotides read TGTGCCAGCAGCCAAGACCAGGGGCCAGTGGGAAACATTCAGTACTTC.

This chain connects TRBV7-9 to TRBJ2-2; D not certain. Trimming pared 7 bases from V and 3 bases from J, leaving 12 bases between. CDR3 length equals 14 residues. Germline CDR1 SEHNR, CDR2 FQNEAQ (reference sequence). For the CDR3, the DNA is TGTGCCAGCACCAAAGACGCAGACACCGGGGAGCTGTTTTTT. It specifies CASTKDADTGELFF.

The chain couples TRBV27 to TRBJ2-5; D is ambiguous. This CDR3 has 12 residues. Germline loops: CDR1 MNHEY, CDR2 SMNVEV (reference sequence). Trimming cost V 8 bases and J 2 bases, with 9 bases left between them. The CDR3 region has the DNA TGTGCCAGCGGTTCGAGGCAAGAGACCCAGTACTTC. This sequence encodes CASGSRQETQYF.

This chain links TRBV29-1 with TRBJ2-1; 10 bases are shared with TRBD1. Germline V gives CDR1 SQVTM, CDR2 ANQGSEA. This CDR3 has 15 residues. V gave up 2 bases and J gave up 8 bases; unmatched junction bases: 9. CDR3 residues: CSVEFPGQGIDEQFF. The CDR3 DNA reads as TGCAGCGTTGAATTTCCGGGACAGGGGATTGATGAGCAGTTCTTC.

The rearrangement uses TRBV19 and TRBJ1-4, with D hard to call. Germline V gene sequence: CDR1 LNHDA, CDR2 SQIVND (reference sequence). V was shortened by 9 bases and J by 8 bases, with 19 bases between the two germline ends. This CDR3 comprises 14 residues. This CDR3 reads CASVGGPEEEKLFF. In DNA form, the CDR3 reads TGTGCCAGCGTGGGAGGACCGGAGGAGGAAAAACTGTTTTTT.

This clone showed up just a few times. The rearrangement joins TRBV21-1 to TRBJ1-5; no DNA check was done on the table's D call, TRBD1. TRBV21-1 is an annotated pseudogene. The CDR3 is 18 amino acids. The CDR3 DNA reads TGTGCCAGCAGCCTGTTAAACAGGGGGTCGAAGGGCAATCAGCCCCAGCATTTT. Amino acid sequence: CASSLLNRGSKGNQPQHF.

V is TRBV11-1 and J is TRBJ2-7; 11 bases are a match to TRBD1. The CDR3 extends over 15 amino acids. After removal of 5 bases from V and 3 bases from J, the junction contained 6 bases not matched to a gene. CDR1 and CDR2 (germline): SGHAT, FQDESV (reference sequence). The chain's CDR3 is CASSLGTGGNYEQYF. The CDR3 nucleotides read TGTGCCAGCAGCCTTGGGACAGGGGGGAACTACGAGCAGTACTTC.

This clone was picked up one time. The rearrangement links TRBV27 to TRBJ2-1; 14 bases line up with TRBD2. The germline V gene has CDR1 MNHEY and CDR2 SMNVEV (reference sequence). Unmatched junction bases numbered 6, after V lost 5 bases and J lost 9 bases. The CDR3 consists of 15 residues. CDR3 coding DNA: TGTGCCAGCAGTACCGGGACTAGCGGGAGTTCTGAGCAGTTCTTC. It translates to CASSTGTSGSSEQFF.

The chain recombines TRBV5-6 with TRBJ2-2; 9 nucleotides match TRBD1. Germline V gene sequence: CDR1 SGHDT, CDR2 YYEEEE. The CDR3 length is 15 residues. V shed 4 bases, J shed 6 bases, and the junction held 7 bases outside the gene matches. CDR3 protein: CASSLGTGRPGELFF. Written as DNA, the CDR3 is TGTGCCAGCAGCCTAGGGACAGGGAGGCCCGGGGAGCTGTTTTTT.

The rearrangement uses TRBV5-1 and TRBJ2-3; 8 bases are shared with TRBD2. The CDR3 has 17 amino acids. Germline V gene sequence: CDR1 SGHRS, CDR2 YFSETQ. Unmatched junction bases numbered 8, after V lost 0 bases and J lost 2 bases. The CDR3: CASSLGLRGAYTDTQYF. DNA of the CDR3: TGCGCCAGCAGCTTGGGGCTGCGGGGGGCCTACACAGATACGCAGTATTTT.

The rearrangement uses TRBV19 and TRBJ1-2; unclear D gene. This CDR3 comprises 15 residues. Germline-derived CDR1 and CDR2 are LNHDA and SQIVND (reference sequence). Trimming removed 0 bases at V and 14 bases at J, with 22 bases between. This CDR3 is CASSIDLSGRRFSTF. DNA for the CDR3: TGTGCCAGTAGTATAGATCTATCGGGTCGGCGGTTTTCGACCTTC.

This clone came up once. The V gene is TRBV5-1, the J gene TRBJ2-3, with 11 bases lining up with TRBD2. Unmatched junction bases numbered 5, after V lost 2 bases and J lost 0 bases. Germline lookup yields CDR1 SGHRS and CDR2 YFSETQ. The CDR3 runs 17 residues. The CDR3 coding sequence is TGCGCCAGCAGCTTTAACCCTAGCGGGGGGAGCACAGATACGCAGTATTTT. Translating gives CASSFNPSGGSTDTQYF.

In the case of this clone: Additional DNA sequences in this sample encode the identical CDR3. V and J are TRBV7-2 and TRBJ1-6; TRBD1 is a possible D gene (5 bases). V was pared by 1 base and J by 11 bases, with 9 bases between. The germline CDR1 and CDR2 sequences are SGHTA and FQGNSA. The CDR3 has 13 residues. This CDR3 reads CASSLGRAAPLHF. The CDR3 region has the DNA TGTGCCAGCAGCTTAGGCAGGGCGGCACCCCTCCACTTT.

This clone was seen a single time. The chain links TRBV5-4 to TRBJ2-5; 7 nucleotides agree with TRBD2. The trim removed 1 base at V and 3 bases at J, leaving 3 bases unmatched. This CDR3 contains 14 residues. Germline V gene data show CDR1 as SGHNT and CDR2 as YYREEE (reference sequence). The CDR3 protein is CASSLRRGEETQYF. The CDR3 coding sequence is TGTGCCAGCAGCTTGCGACGGGGGGAAGAGACCCAGTACTTC.

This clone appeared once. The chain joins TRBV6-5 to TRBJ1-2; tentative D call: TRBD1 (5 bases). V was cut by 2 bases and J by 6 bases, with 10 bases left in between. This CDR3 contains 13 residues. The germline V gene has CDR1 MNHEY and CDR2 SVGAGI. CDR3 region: CASSYLGEDGYTF. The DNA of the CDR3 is TGTGCCAGCAGTTACCTAGGGGAGGATGGCTACACCTTC.

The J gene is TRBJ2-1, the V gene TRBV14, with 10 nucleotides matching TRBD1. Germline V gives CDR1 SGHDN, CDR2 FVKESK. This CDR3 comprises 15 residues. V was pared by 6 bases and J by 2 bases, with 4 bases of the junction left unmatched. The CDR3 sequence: CASRHGQGAYNEQFF. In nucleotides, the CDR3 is TGTGCCAGCAGACACGGACAGGGGGCCTACAATGAGCAGTTCTTC.